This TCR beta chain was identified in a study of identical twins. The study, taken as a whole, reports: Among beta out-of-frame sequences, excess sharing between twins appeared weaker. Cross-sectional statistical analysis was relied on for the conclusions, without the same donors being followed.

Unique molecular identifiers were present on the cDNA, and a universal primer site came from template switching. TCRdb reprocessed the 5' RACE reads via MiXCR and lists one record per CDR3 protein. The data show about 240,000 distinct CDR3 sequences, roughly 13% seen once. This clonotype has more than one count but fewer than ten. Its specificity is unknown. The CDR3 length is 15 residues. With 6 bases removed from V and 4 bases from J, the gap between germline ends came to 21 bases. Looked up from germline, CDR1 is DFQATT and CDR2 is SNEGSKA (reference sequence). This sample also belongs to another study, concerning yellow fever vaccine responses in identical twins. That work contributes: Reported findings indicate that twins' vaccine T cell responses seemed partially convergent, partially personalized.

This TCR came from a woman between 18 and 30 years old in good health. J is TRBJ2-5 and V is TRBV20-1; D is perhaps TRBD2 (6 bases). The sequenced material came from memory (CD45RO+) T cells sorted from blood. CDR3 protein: CSADPPATSGETQYF. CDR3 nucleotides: TGCAGTGCGGATCCCCCCGCGACTAGTGGAGAGACCCAGTACTTC.